This passage covers 31 T cell receptor beta chains from one sample sequenced in a study of T cells after yellow fever vaccination. MiXCR, run by TCRdb on the 5' RACE reads, gives a single entry per CDR3 protein. The sample contains some 340,000 distinct CDR3 sequences, around 10% of which appear only once. The material was CD4+ T cells sorted from PBMCs, obtained 45 days after the yellow fever booster vaccination. These receptors came from a young man who received the YFV17D yellow fever vaccine.

The rearrangement joins TRBV5-4 to TRBJ2-2, with D uncertain. Germline assignment: CDR1 SGHNT and CDR2 YYREEE (reference sequence). This CDR3 has 17 residues. Deletions cut 3 bases from V and 7 bases from J, with 22 bases between. In DNA, the CDR3 is TGTGCCAGCAGCTGGACCTTTGGTGGGGATGACGGCGGGGAGCTGTTTTTT. It yields the protein CASSWTFGGDDGGELFF.

This clonotype has just a few counts. At one end the junction does not follow the germline gene, possibly because of a read error. The chain is built from TRBV7-7 and TRBJ2-3, with D unclear. Germline values: CDR1 SSHAT, CDR2 FNYEAQ (reference sequence). The CDR3 consists of 15 residues. In DNA, the CDR3 is TGTGCTAGCAGCTCAAGCCCGACAAGCACAGATACGCAGTATTTT. Its protein is CASSSSPTSTDTQYF. The full variable domain, with the rest looked up from reference TRBV7-7 and TRBJ2-3, is GAGVSQSPRYKVTKRGQDVTLRCDPISSHATLYWYQQALGQGPEFLTYFNYEAQPDKSGLPSDRFSAERPEGSISTLTIQRTEQRDSAMYRCASSSSPTSTDTQYFGPGTRLTVL.

This clonotype came up a few times. The chain has TRBV11-2 and TRBJ2-2, with 14 bases fitting TRBD2. Losses at the gene ends were 4 bases for V and 0 bases for J; bases not matched to a gene: 4. Per the germline V gene, CDR1 is SGHAT and CDR2 is FQNNGV. CDR3 length: 18 amino acids. The CDR3 sequence is CASSSRLAGGANTGELFF. The CDR3 DNA sequence: TGTGCCAGCAGCTCCAGACTAGCGGGGGGGGCGAACACCGGGGAGCTGTTTTTT.

The chain carries TRBV7-9 and TRBJ1-6, with TRBD1 as a possible D gene (5 bases). V lost 4 bases, J lost 8 bases, and 21 bases lay in between. CDR1 is SEHNR and CDR2 is FQNEAQ in the germline V gene (reference sequence). The CDR3 totals 17 residues. CDR3 DNA sequence: TGTGCCAGCAGCTCACTAAACCGGGGGTCTATAGATTCACCCCTCCACTTT. Protein product: CASSSLNRGSIDSPLHF. Full variable domain (missing parts from reference TRBV7-9 and TRBJ1-6): DTGVSQNPRHKITKRGQNVTFRCDPISEHNRLYWYRQTLGQGPEFLTYFQNEAQLEKSRLLSDRFSAERPKGSFSTLEIQRTEQGDSAMYLCASSSLNRGSIDSPLHFGNGTRLTVT.

This clonotype was counted between two and nine times. V is TRBV2 and J is TRBJ2-7, with 10 bases lining up with TRBD1. Trimming cost V 5 bases and J 7 bases; bases outside gene matches: 2. This CDR3 spans 12 amino acids. CDR1 and CDR2 (germline): SNHLY, FYNNEI. The CDR3 DNA is TGTGCCAGCAGTTGGACAGGGGGAGAGCAGTACGTC. Residues: CASSWTGGEQYV.

At least ten counts were recorded for this clonotype. This sequence joins TRBV5-1 and TRBJ2-2; 7 nucleotides match TRBD1. This CDR3 contains 15 residues. The germline V gene has CDR1 SGHRS and CDR2 YFSETQ. The J segment lost 6 bases and the V segment lost 3 bases, leaving 8 bases of the junction unmatched. DNA for the CDR3: TGCGCCAGCAGCTCTCGACAGGGAACGTCCGGGGAGCTGTTTTTT. Protein: CASSSRQGTSGELFF.

The chain links TRBV7-2 to TRBJ1-1; tentatively, D is TRBD1 (5 bases). CDR3 length: 14 residues. V was shortened by 4 bases and J by 8 bases, with 17 bases between the two germline ends. CDR1 is SGHTA, CDR2 FQGNSA, per germline. The chain's CDR3 is CASSYPSAGREAFF. CDR3 nucleotides: TGTGCCAGCAGCTATCCCTCGGCGGGACGGGAAGCTTTCTTT.

This clonotype was counted only a few times. The CDR3: CASKMGLGGFVRVYEQFF. In DNA form, the CDR3 reads TGTGCCAGCAAGATGGGTCTAGGGGGGTTCGTCAGGGTGTATGAGCAGTTCTTC. The V call is TRBV2, the J call TRBJ2-1; D may correspond to TRBD1 or TRBD2 (6 bases each). CDR1 and CDR2 (germline): SNHLY, FYNNEI. This CDR3 has 18 residues. V was pared by 7 bases and J by 8 bases, with 30 bases between.

V gene TRBV5-1 combines with J gene TRBJ2-5, with TRBD2 matching 13 bases. Germline-derived CDR1 and CDR2 are SGHRS and YFSETQ. The CDR3 has 15 residues. V shed 3 bases, J shed 4 bases, and the junction held 3 bases outside the gene matches. CDR3 nucleotides: TGCGCCAGCAGCTCGGGACTAGCGGGGACAGAGACCCAGTACTTC. Its translation: CASSSGLAGTETQYF.

This chain joins TRBV7-2 and TRBJ2-3; no clear D. Germline lookup yields CDR1 SGHTA and CDR2 FQGNSA. The CDR3 covers 15 residues. Trimming shortened V by 1 base and J by 0 bases, and 8 bases separated the two germline ends. CDR3 bases: TGTGCCAGCAGCTTAGTTTACTTGAGCACAGATACGCAGTATTTT. Translated: CASSLVYLSTDTQYF.

Only a few counts were recorded for this clonotype. V usage is TRBV5-1 and J usage is TRBJ1-3, with 7 bases identical to TRBD1. V was clipped by 4 bases and J by 4 bases; unmatched bases: 2. This CDR3 region has 13 residues. Germline CDR1 is SGHRS and CDR2 is YFSETQ. CDR3 bases: TGCGCCAGCAGCATGGGACAGGGAAACACCATATATTTT. This translates into CASSMGQGNTIYF.

This clonotype was counted only a few times. V and J are TRBV7-6 and TRBJ2-1; 8 bases line up with TRBD2. CDR1 is SGHVS and CDR2 is FNYEAQ in the germline V gene. Unmatched junction bases numbered 9, after V lost 5 bases and J lost 3 bases. CDR3 length: 16 amino acids. In DNA, the CDR3 is TGTGCCAGCAGCCCAATGACCGCGGGGGGCTACAATGAGCAGTTCTTC. It codes for CASSPMTAGGYNEQFF.

This clonotype was seen a handful of times. This chain links TRBV7-2 with TRBJ2-5; a weak D match, TRBD2 (6 bases). CDR3 length: 14 amino acids. Deletions cut 5 bases from V and 5 bases from J, with 15 bases between. The V gene's germline CDR1 is SGHTA and CDR2 FQGNSA. The CDR3 here is CASSPGLTGETQYF. As DNA, the CDR3 is TGTGCCAGCAGCCCGGGACTCACGGGGGAGACCCAGTACTTC. The whole variable domain, filled in from reference TRBV7-2 and TRBJ2-5, reads GAGVSQSPSNKVTEKGKDVELRCDPISGHTALYWYRQSLGQGLEFLIYFQGNSAPDKSGLPSDRFSAERTGGSVSTLTIQRTQQEDSAVYLCASSPGLTGETQYFGPGTRLLVL.

A few counts support this clonotype. The chain uses TRBV7-3 and TRBJ2-1; a possible D gene is TRBD2 (5 bases). The CDR3 extends over 13 amino acids. Germline V lookup: CDR1 SGHTA, CDR2 FQGTGA. V was trimmed by 3 bases and J by 10 bases, leaving 13 bases between them. The CDR3 here is CASSFPGVHEQFF. CDR3 bases: TGTGCCAGCAGCTTCCCCGGGGTTCACGAGCAGTTCTTC.

V is TRBV3-1 and J is TRBJ1-2; a weak D match, TRBD1 (5 bases). The CDR3 length is 12 residues. V lost 3 bases, J lost 8 bases, and 10 bases lay in between. The germline V gene has CDR1 LGHDT and CDR2 YNNKEL (reference sequence). CDR3 sequence (DNA): TGTGCCAGCAGCCAGGAAGACAGAGGCTACACCTTC. It encodes CASSQEDRGYTF.

This clonotype was found a few times. This chain connects TRBV7-9 to TRBJ2-1, with 11 bases that match TRBD2. Germline lookup yields CDR1 SEHNR and CDR2 FQNEAQ (reference sequence). The CDR3 is made up of 17 amino acids. The V segment lost 4 bases and the J segment 3 bases; nucleotides outside the gene matches: 8. The CDR3 coding sequence is TGTGCCAGCAGCTCCTCTAGCGGGGGGCTTCGCTACAATGAGCAGTTCTTC. Translation gives CASSSSSGGLRYNEQFF.

The chain links TRBV12-3 or TRBV12-4 to TRBJ1-3; TRBD1 matches at 7 bases. The J segment lost 3 bases and the V segment lost 7 bases, leaving 6 bases of the junction unmatched. CDR3 length equals 14 residues. CDR3 region: CASTPRDSGNTIYF. CDR3 coding DNA: TGTGCCAGCACCCCCCGGGACAGTGGAAACACCATATATTTT.

This clonotype was seen ten or more times. J is TRBJ2-1 and V is TRBV7-3, with TRBD2 matching over 9 bases. V was clipped by 4 bases and J by 5 bases; unmatched bases: 9. The CDR3 spans 16 residues. From germline, CDR1 is SGHTA and CDR2 FQGTGA. CDR3 DNA sequence: TGTGCCAGCAGCTCCCAAGCGGGGGGCAACCACAATGAGCAGTTCTTC. It codes for CASSSQAGGNHNEQFF.

The chain links TRBV2 to TRBJ2-3, with 8 bases matching TRBD1. The CDR3 contains 14 residues. Per the germline V gene, CDR1 is SNHLY and CDR2 is FYNNEI. The junction had 11 bases not matched to a gene; V was cut back by 9 bases and J by 6 bases. CDR3 in amino acids: CASGTRGQGDTQYF. As DNA, the CDR3 is TGTGCCAGTGGAACGCGAGGACAGGGCGATACGCAGTATTTT.

This clonotype was recorded a few times. This sequence joins TRBV20-1 and TRBJ2-7; D tentatively fits TRBD1 or TRBD2 (5 bases each). The V gene lost 6 bases and the J gene lost 0 bases, with 15 bases spanning the gap. In germline, CDR1 is DFQATT, CDR2 SNEGSKA (reference sequence). This CDR3 is 14 amino acids long. The CDR3 protein is CSAKTRGSSYEQYF. CDR3 bases: TGCAGTGCCAAGACGAGGGGAAGCTCCTACGAGCAGTACTTC.

About this clonotype: Relative to the germline gene, one junction end is altered; a read error may explain this. This chain links TRBV7-3 with TRBJ2-5, with D possibly TRBD1 on 6 matching bases. Germline V gene data show CDR1 as SGHTA and CDR2 as FQGTGA. The length of the CDR3 is 14 residues. In nucleotides, the CDR3 is TGTGCCAGCAGCCCCGGAAGCAGGGGAGAGACCCAGAACTTC. It specifies CASSPGSRGETQNF. The complete variable domain, with remaining parts taken from reference TRBV7-3 and TRBJ2-5, reads GAGVSQTPSNKVTEKGKYVELRCDPISGHTALYWYRQSLGQGPEFLIYFQGTGAADDSGLPNDRFFAVRPEGSVSTLKIQRTERGDSAVYLCASSPGSRGETQNFGPGTRLLVL.

Here the CDR3 reads CASSSKNSYEQYV. CDR3 DNA: TGTGCCAGCAGCTCGAAGAATTCCTACGAGCAGTACGTC. The J gene is TRBJ2-7, the V gene TRBV5-6; no clear D gene. Germline values: CDR1 SGHDT, CDR2 YYEEEE. The CDR3 has 13 residues. The V gene lost 3 bases and the J gene lost 1 base, with 8 bases spanning the gap.

The V and J genes are TRBV7-2 and TRBJ1-6, with 8 positions matching TRBD1. Germline CDR1 and CDR2: SGHTA and FQGNSA. After removal of 9 bases from V and 9 bases from J, the junction contained 7 bases not matched to a gene. This CDR3 contains 13 residues. The CDR3 DNA follows: TGTGCCAGTACCGGGACAGGCTCTTCACCCCTCCACTTT. It translates to CASTGTGSSPLHF.

This clonotype occurred a few times. CDR3 in amino acids: CASTLQSRQGYGYTF. The DNA for the CDR3 is TGTGCCAGCACTTTGCAAAGTCGACAGGGCTATGGCTACACCTTC. This chain uses TRBV12-3 or TRBV12-4 with TRBJ1-2; TRBD1 matches 7 bases. The CDR3 has 15 residues. V gave up 7 bases and J gave up 4 bases; unmatched junction bases: 12.

The rearrangement uses TRBV6-2 or TRBV6-3 and TRBJ2-7; unclear D gene. Trimming pared 7 bases from V and 1 base from J, leaving 8 bases between. The CDR3 totals 12 residues. Germline V gene sequence: CDR1 MNHEY, CDR2 SVGEGT. CDR3 in DNA: TGTGCCAGCACCAGGCCGTCCTACGAGCAGTACTTC. This encodes CASTRPSYEQYF.

The chain recombines TRBV6-1 with TRBJ1-6, with unresolved D. Deletions cut 3 bases from V and 7 bases from J, with 7 bases between. The CDR3 runs to 13 residues. Germline values: CDR1 MNHNS, CDR2 SASEGT. CDR3 nucleotide sequence: TGTGCCAGCAGTGAGGGGTGGAATTCACCCCTCCACTTT. Translation gives CASSEGWNSPLHF.

This clonotype was recorded at least ten times. The chain has TRBV5-1 and TRBJ2-2, with no clear D. The V end was cut by 1 base, the J end by 1 base, with 8 bases between. Looked up from germline, CDR1 is SGHRS and CDR2 is YFSETQ. The CDR3 is 15 amino acids. The CDR3 protein is CASSLRSQNTGELFF. CDR3 coding DNA: TGCGCCAGCAGCTTGAGGTCACAGAACACCGGGGAGCTGTTTTTT.

V is TRBV6-5 and J is TRBJ2-1, with 10 bases identical to TRBD2. This CDR3 comprises 15 residues. The trim removed 6 bases at V and 5 bases at J, leaving 7 bases unmatched. Per germline, CDR1 MNHEY and CDR2 SVGAGI. The CDR3 region is CASRPGTSVHNEQFF. CDR3 bases: TGTGCCAGCAGGCCCGGGACTAGCGTACACAATGAGCAGTTCTTC.

The chain has TRBV10-3 and TRBJ2-5; 10 nucleotides agree with TRBD2. The CDR3 is 16 amino acids. The V gene end was trimmed by 3 bases and the J gene end by 1 base; junction bases not matched to a gene: 5. Per the germline V gene, CDR1 is ENHRY and CDR2 is SYGVKD. The CDR3 protein is CAISEPSGGSQETQYF. CDR3 nucleotide sequence: TGTGCCATCAGTGAACCTAGCGGGGGATCCCAAGAGACCCAGTACTTC.

The DNA for the CDR3 is TGTGCCAGCAGTCCCCACCTCGCGGGGGGAAACACCATATATTTT. Translation gives CASSPHLAGGNTIYF. The rearrangement joins TRBV12-3 or TRBV12-4 to TRBJ1-3; D is unclear. The CDR3 has 15 amino acids. V was trimmed by 5 bases and J by 4 bases, leaving 15 bases between them.

This clonotype was observed at least ten times. J is TRBJ1-2 and V is TRBV7-3; D is uncertain. With 5 bases removed from V and 4 bases from J, the gap between germline ends came to 11 bases. Per the germline V gene, CDR1 is SGHTA and CDR2 is FQGTGA. The CDR3 length is 13 residues. The CDR3 sequence: CASSPGRSYGYTF. CDR3 bases: TGTGCCAGCAGCCCCGGGCGGTCCTATGGCTACACCTTC. Variable domain in full (rest from reference TRBV7-3 and TRBJ1-2): GAGVSQTPSNKVTEKGKYVELRCDPISGHTALYWYRQSLGQGPEFLIYFQGTGAADDSGLPNDRFFAVRPEGSVSTLKIQRTERGDSAVYLCASSPGRSYGYTFGSGTRLTVV.